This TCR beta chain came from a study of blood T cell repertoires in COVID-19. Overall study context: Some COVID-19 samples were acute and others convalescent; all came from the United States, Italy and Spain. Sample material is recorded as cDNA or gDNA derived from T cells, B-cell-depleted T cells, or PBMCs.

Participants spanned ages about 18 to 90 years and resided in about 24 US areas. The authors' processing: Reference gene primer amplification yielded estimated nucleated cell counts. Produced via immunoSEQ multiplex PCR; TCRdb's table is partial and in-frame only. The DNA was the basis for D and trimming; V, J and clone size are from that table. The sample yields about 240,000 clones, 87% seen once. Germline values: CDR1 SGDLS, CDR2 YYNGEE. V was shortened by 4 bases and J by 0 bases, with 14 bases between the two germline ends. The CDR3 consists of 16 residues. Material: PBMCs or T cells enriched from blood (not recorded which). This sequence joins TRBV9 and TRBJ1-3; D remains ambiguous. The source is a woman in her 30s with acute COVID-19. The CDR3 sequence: CASSLMGSSSGNTIYF. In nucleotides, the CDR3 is TGTGCCAGCAGCCTCATGGGGAGTTCCTCTGGAAACACCATATATTTT.